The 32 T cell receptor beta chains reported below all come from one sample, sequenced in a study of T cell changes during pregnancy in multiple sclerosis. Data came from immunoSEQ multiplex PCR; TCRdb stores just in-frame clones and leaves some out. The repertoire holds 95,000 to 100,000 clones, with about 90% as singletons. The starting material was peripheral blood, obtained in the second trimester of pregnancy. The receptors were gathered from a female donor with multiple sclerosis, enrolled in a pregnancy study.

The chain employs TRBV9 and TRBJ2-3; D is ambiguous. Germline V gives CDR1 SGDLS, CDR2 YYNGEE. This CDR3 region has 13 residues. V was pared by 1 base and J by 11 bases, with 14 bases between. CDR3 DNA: TGTGCCAGCAGCGTATACGGTTCCCGTGAGCAGTATTTT. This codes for CASSVYGSREQYF.

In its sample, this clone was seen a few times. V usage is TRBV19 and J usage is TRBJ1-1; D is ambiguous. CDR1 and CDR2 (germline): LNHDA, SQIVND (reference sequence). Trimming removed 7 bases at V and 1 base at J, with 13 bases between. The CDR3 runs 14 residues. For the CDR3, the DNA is TGTGCCAGTACCATCCTCAACGGGAACACTGAAGCTTTCTTT. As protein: CASTILNGNTEAFF. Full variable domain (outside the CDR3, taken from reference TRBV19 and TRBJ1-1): DGGITQSPKYLFRKEGQNVTLSCEQNLNHDAMYWYRQDPGQGLRLIYYSQIVNDFQKGDIAEGYSVSREKKESFPLTVTSAQKNPTAFYLCASTILNGNTEAFFGQGTRLTVV.

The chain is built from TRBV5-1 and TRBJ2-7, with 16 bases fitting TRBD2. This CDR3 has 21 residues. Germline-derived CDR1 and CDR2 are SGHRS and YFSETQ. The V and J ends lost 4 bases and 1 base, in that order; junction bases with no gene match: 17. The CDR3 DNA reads TGCGCCAGCAGCGGAGAAACCCTTGGGACTAGCGGGAGGGTTGGGTCCTACGAGCAGTACTTC. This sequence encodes CASSGETLGTSGRVGSYEQYF. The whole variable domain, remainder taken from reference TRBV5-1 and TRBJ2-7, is KAGVTQTPRYLIKTRGQQVTLSCSPISGHRSVSWYQQTPGQGLQFLFEYFSETQRNKGNFPGRFSGRQFSNSRSEMNVSTLELGDSALYLCASSGETLGTSGRVGSYEQYFGPGTRLTVT.

The CDR3 region has the DNA TGTGCCAGCAGCCAAGATGGGGGGTTTTTTAGCAATCAGCCCCAGCATTTT. It yields the protein CASSQDGGFFSNQPQHF. The chain carries TRBV4-2 and TRBJ1-5; the D gene is possibly TRBD1 (5 bases). V gave up 0 bases and J gave up 0 bases, with 12 bases separating them. Germline loops: CDR1 LGHNA, CDR2 YNFKEQ. The CDR3 runs to 17 residues.

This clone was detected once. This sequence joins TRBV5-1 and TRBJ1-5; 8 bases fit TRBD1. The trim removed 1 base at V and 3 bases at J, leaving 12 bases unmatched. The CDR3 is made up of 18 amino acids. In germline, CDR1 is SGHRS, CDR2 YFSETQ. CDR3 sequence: CASSLTPGQGGVNQPQHF. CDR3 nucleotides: TGCGCCAGCAGCTTGACCCCAGGACAGGGCGGGGTCAATCAGCCCCAGCATTTT.

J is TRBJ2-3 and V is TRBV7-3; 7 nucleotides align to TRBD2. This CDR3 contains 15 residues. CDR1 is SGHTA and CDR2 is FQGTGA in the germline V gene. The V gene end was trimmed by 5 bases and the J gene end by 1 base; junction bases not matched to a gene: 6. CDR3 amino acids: CASSPVGGGTDTQYF. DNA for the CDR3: TGTGCCAGCAGCCCAGTTGGGGGGGGCACAGATACGCAGTATTTT.

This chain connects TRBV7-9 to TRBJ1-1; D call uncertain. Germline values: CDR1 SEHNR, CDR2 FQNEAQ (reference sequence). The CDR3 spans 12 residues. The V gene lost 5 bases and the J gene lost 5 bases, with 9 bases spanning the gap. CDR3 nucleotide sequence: TGTGCCAGCAGCCTAGGGAGGACTGAAGCTTTCTTT. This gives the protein CASSLGRTEAFF.

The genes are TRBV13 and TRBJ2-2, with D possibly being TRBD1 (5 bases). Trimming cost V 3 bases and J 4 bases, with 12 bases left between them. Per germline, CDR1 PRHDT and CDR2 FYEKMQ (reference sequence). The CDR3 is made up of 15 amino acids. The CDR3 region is CASSLGPPGTGELFF. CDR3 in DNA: TGTGCCAGCAGCTTGGGGCCGCCGGGCACCGGGGAGCTGTTTTTT.

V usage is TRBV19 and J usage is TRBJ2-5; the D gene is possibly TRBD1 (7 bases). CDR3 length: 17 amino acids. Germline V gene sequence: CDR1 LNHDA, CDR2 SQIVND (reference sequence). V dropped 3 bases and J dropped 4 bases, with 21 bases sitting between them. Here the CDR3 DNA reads TGTGCCAGTAGTATGGGCTTGGGACAGCCCGGGGGAGAGACCCAGTACTTC. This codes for CASSMGLGQPGGETQYF.

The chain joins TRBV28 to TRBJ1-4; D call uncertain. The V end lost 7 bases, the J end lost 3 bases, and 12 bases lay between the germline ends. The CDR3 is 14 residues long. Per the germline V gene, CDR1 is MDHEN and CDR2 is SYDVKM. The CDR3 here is CASKAGGANEKLFF. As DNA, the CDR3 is TGTGCCAGCAAGGCCGGCGGGGCTAATGAAAAACTGTTTTTT.

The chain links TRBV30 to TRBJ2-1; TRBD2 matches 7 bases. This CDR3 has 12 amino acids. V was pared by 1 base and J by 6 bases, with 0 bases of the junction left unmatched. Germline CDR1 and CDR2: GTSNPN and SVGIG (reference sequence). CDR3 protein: CAWSGTSNEQFF. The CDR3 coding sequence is TGTGCCTGGAGTGGGACTAGCAATGAGCAGTTCTTC.

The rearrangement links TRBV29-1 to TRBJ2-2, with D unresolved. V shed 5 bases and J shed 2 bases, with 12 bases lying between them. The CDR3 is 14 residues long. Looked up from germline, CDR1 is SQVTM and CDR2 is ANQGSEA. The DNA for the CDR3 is TGCAGCGTTCGGTCATCCGTTAACACCGGGGAGCTGTTTTTT. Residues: CSVRSSVNTGELFF.

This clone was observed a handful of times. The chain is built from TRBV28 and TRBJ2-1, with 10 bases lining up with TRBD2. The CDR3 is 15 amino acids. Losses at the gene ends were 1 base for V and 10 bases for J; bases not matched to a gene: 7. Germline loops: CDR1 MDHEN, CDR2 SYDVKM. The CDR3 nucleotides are TGTGCCAGCAGTTTATCGCTAGCGGGAGAGAAGGAGCAGTTCTTC. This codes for CASSLSLAGEKEQFF.

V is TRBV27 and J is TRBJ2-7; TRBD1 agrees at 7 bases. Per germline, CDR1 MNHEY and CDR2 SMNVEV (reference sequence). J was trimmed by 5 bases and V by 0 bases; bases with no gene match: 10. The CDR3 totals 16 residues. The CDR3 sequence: CASSLSSSDRVHEQYF. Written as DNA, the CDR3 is TGTGCCAGCAGTTTATCATCCTCCGACAGGGTCCACGAGCAGTACTTC.

The CDR3 DNA reads TGTGCCAGCAGTTATCGGGGACTAGCGAACAATGAGCAGTTCTTC. It codes for CASSYRGLANNEQFF. The gene calls are TRBV6-5 and TRBJ2-1, with TRBD2 matching over 10 bases. Germline V CDR1 and CDR2: MNHEY, SVGAGI. This CDR3 is 15 amino acids long. V lost 3 bases, J lost 5 bases, and 4 bases stayed unmatched.

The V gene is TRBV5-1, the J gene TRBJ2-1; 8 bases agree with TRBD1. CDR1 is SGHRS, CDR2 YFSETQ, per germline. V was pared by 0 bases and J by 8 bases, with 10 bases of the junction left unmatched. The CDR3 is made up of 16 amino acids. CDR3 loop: CASSLGGTGFAYEQFF. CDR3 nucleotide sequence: TGCGCCAGCAGCTTGGGGGGGACAGGTTTCGCCTATGAGCAGTTCTTC. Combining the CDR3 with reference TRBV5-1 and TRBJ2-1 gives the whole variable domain KAGVTQTPRYLIKTRGQQVTLSCSPISGHRSVSWYQQTPGQGLQFLFEYFSETQRNKGNFPGRFSGRQFSNSRSEMNVSTLELGDSALYLCASSLGGTGFAYEQFFGPGTRLTVL.

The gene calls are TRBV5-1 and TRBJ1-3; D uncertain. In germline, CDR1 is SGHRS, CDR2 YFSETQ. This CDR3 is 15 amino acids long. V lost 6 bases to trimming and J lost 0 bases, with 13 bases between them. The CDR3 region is CASTQTGNSGNTIYF. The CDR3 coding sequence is TGCGCCAGCACCCAGACCGGGAACTCTGGAAACACCATATATTTT.

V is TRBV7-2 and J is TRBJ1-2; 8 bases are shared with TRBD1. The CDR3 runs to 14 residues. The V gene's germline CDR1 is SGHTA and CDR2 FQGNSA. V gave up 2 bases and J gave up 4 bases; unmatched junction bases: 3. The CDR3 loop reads CASSLPDRAYGYTF. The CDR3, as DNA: TGTGCCAGCAGCTTACCGGACAGGGCCTATGGCTACACCTTC.

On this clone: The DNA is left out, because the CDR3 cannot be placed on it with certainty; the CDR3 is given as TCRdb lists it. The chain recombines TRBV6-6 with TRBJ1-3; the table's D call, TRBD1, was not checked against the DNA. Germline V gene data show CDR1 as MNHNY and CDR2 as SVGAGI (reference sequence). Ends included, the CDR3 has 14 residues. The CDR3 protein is CASSTSDRGNTIYF.

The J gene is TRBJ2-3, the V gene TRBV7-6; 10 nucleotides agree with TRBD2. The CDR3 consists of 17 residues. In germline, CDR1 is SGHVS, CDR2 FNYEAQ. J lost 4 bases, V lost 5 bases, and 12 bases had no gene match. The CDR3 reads CASSPRPASGSADTQYF. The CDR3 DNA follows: TGTGCCAGCAGCCCCCGCCCGGCTAGCGGGAGTGCAGATACGCAGTATTTT.

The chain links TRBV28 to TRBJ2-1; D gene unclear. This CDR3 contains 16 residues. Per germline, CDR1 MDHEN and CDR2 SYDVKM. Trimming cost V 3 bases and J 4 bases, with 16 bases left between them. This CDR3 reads CASSFLAQPFYNEQFF. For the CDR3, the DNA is TGTGCCAGCAGTTTTTTAGCCCAACCCTTTTACAATGAGCAGTTCTTC.

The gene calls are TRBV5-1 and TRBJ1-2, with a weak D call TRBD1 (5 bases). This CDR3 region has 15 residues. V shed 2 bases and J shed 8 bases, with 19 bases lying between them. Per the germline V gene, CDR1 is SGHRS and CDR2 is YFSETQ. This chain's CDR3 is CASSFLSAGQGGYTF. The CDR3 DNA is TGCGCCAGCAGCTTTCTCTCTGCAGGGCAGGGAGGCTACACCTTC.

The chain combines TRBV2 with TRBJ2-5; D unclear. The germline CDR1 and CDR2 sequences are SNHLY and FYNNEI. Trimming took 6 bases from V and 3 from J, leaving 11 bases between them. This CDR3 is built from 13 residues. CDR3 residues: CASRKETEETQYF. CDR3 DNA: TGTGCCAGCAGGAAGGAGACTGAAGAGACCCAGTACTTC.

The CDR3 DNA reads TGTGCCAGCAGCTTGATTAACAGGGGAGAGACCCAGTACTTC. Translated: CASSLINRGETQYF. V usage is TRBV5-4 and J usage is TRBJ2-5; 7 nucleotides align to TRBD1. Germline trimming cut 1 base from V and 4 bases from J; bases unmatched to any gene: 4. From germline, CDR1 is SGHNT and CDR2 YYREEE (reference sequence). This CDR3 comprises 14 residues.

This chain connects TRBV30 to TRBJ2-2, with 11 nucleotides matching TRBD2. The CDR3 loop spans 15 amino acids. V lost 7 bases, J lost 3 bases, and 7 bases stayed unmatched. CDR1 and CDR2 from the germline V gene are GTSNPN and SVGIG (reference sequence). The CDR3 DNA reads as TGTGCCTTGAATAGCGGGAGGGCCTACACCGGGGAGCTGTTTTTT. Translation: CALNSGRAYTGELFF.

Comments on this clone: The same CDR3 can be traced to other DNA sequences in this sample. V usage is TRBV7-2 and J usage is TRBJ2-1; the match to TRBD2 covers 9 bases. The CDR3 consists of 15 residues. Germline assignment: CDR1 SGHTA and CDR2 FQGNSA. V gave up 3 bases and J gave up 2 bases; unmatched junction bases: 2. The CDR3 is CASSLTSGPYNEQFF. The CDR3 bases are TGTGCCAGCAGCTTGACTAGCGGCCCCTACAATGAGCAGTTCTTC.

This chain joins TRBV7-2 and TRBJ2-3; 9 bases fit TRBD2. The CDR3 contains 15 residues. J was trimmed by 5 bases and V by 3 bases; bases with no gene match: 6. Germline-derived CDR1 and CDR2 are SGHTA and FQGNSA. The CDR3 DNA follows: TGTGCCAGCAGCTTTGCGGCGGGGGGGGAAGATACGCAGTATTTT. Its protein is CASSFAAGGEDTQYF.

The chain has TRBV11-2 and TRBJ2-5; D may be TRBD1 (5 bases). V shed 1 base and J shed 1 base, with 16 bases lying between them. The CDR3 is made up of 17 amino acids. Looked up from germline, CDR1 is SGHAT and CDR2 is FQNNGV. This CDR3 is CASSLVRQPSGQETQYF. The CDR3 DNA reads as TGTGCCAGCAGCTTAGTTCGACAGCCGTCGGGCCAAGAGACCCAGTACTTC.

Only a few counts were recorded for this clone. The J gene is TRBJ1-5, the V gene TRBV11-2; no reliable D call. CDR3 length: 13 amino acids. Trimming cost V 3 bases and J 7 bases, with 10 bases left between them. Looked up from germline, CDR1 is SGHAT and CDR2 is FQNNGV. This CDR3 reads CASSFRPGQPQHF. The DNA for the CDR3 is TGTGCCAGCAGCTTTAGGCCCGGGCAGCCCCAGCATTTT. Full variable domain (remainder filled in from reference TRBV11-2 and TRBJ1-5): EAGVAQSPRYKIIEKRQSVAFWCNPISGHATLYWYQQILGQGPKLLIQFQNNGVVDDSQLPKDRFSAERLKGVDSTLKIQPAKLEDSAVYLCASSFRPGQPQHFGDGTRLSIL.

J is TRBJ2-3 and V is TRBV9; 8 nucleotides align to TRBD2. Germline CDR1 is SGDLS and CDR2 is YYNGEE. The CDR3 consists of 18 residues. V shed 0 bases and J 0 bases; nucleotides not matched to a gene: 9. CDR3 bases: TGTGCCAGCAGCGTAGCCCCCTCAACTAGCGGAAGCACAGATACGCAGTATTTT. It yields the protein CASSVAPSTSGSTDTQYF. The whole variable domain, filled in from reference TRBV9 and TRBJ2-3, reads DSGVTQTPKHLITATGQRVTLRCSPRSGDLSVYWYQQSLDQGLQFLIQYYNGEERAKGNILERFSAQQFPDLHSELNLSSLELGDSALYFCASSVAPSTSGSTDTQYFGPGTRLTVL.

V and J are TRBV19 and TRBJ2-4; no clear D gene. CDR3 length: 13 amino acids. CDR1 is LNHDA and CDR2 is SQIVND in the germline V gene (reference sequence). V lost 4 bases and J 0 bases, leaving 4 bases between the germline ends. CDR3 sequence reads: CASSTLAKNIQYF. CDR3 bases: TGTGCCAGTAGTACACTAGCCAAAAACATTCAGTACTTC.

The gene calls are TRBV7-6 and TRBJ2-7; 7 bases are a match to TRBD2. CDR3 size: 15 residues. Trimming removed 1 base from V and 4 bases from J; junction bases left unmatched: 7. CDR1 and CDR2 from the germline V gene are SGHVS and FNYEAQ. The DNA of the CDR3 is TGTGCCAGCAGCTTAGGGTCCAGGGAGGGTTACGAGCAGTACTTC. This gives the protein CASSLGSREGYEQYF.